Listed here are 26 T cell receptor beta chains from one sample, sequenced in a study of cytomegalovirus exposure and HLA in healthy donors. PCR employed 60 Vbeta and 13 Jbeta primers. Profiled with immunoSEQ multiplex PCR; TCRdb holds only in-frame clones, not every one. The repertoire holds about 68,000 clones, approximately 80% seen once, with approximately 7% in the top ten. Specimen: PBMCs. These receptors all stem from a human donor in good health.

The chain employs TRBV14 and TRBJ1-1; D is possibly TRBD1 (6 bases). The CDR3 has 16 amino acids. CDR1 and CDR2 from the germline V gene are SGHDN and FVKESK. Trimming removed 2 bases at V and 0 bases at J, with 13 bases between. The CDR3 here is CASSQIQGYMNTEAFF. Written as DNA, the CDR3 is TGTGCCAGCAGCCAAATACAGGGCTATATGAACACTGAAGCTTTCTTT.

This sequence joins TRBV5-1 and TRBJ2-3; tentative D call: TRBD2 (5 bases). CDR3 length: 15 residues. Germline CDR1 is SGHRS and CDR2 is YFSETQ. Trimming cost V 1 base and J 5 bases, with 14 bases left between them. The DNA for the CDR3 is TGCGCCAGCAGCTTGCTTGGAGGACTGGAAGATACGCAGTATTTT. Its protein is CASSLLGGLEDTQYF.

The chain carries TRBV5-4 and TRBJ1-4; D not certain. V shed 0 bases and J shed 2 bases, with 11 bases lying between them. The germline V gene has CDR1 SGHNT and CDR2 YYREEE (reference sequence). This CDR3 spans 16 amino acids. The CDR3 coding sequence is TGTGCCAGCAGCTTGGCCTCCGGGAGTACTAATGAAAAACTGTTTTTT. Translated: CASSLASGSTNEKLFF.

This chain uses TRBV5-1 with TRBJ2-7, with 11 bases identical to TRBD2. The germline V gene has CDR1 SGHRS and CDR2 YFSETQ. The CDR3 is 15 residues long. The V segment lost 3 bases and the J segment 0 bases; nucleotides outside the gene matches: 2. The CDR3 reads CASSSSGGSSYEQYF. Written as DNA, the CDR3 is TGCGCCAGCAGCTCTAGCGGGGGGAGCTCCTACGAGCAGTACTTC.

The rearrangement links TRBV9 to TRBJ1-2; D might be TRBD1 (5 bases). This CDR3 is 15 amino acids long. Germline V gives CDR1 SGDLS, CDR2 YYNGEE. V was cut by 4 bases and J by 4 bases, with 17 bases left in between. DNA of the CDR3: TGTGCCAGCAGCCCCAGACCGGGGGAAGGCTATGGCTACACCTTC. Translation: CASSPRPGEGYGYTF.

The CDR3 coding sequence is TGTGCCAGCAGCCCCCCTCGAGGTTCGTACGAGCAGTACTTC. It encodes CASSPPRGSYEQYF. The chain links TRBV7-9 to TRBJ2-7; no clear D gene. V lost 5 bases, J lost 4 bases, and 15 bases lay in between. Germline CDR1 reads SEHNR; CDR2 reads FQNEAQ (reference sequence). CDR3 length: 14 amino acids.

The rearrangement links TRBV10-1 to TRBJ1-2; 10 bases align to TRBD1. Germline V CDR1 and CDR2: WNHNN, SYGVQD (reference sequence). V was clipped by 7 bases and J by 4 bases; unmatched bases: 9. The CDR3 covers 15 residues. CDR3 amino acids: CASTFVDRGTYGYTF. DNA of the CDR3: TGCGCCAGCACCTTTGTGGACAGGGGGACCTATGGCTACACCTTC.

This clone was observed a single time. The J gene is TRBJ1-1, the V gene TRBV27; no firm D call. Trimming took 3 bases from V and 2 from J, leaving 7 bases between them. The CDR3 has 13 residues. CDR1 and CDR2 (germline): MNHEY, SMNVEV (reference sequence). The CDR3 nucleotides are TGTGCCAGCAGTTTCTTCCTCAACACTGAAGCTTTCTTT. Translation gives CASSFFLNTEAFF.

The chain recombines TRBV29-1 with TRBJ2-3; no definite D call. Germline CDR1 reads SQVTM; CDR2 reads ANQGSEA. The length of the CDR3 is 11 residues. Trimming took off 6 bases at V and 5 bases at J, with 9 bases between the two ends. The CDR3 DNA sequence: TGCAGCGTCAATACGGGAGATACGCAGTATTTT. Amino acids: CSVNTGDTQYF.

The gene calls are TRBV14 and TRBJ2-6, with D maybe TRBD2 (5 bases). V gave up 4 bases and J gave up 2 bases, with 6 bases separating them. This CDR3 has 14 residues. In germline, CDR1 is SGHDN, CDR2 FVKESK. This CDR3 reads CASSLATGANVLTF. The CDR3 DNA sequence: TGTGCCAGCAGCCTAGCGACTGGGGCCAACGTCCTGACTTTC.

The chain is built from TRBV5-6 and TRBJ2-2, with D maybe TRBD1 (6 bases). Germline V gene data show CDR1 as SGHDT and CDR2 as YYEEEE. V shed 2 bases and J shed 0 bases, with 8 bases lying between them. The CDR3 runs to 15 residues. The CDR3 is CASSFGTTNTGELFF. The CDR3 DNA reads TGTGCCAGCAGCTTCGGGACAACGAACACCGGGGAGCTGTTTTTT.

The chain joins TRBV7-2 to TRBJ2-1; TRBD2 is a possible D gene (5 bases). Germline values: CDR1 SGHTA, CDR2 FQGNSA. The CDR3 sequence is 17 residues long. V was shortened by 6 bases and J by 1 base, with 19 bases between the two germline ends. In nucleotides, the CDR3 is TGTGCCAGCAGTTTGAGGGCCCTAAGACGGTCCTACAATGAGCAGTTCTTC. It specifies CASSLRALRRSYNEQFF. Drawing the rest from reference TRBV7-2 and TRBJ2-1, the complete variable domain is GAGVSQSPSNKVTEKGKDVELRCDPISGHTALYWYRQSLGQGLEFLIYFQGNSAPDKSGLPSDRFSAERTGGSVSTLTIQRTQQEDSAVYLCASSLRALRRSYNEQFFGPGTRLTVL.

The V call is TRBV10-3, the J call TRBJ2-2, with a tentative D call TRBD2 (6 bases). In germline, CDR1 is ENHRY, CDR2 SYGVKD. V shed 10 bases and J shed 7 bases, with 13 bases lying between them. The CDR3 runs to 12 residues. This CDR3 is CATSEGGGELFF. In nucleotides, the CDR3 is TGTGCCACCTCCGAGGGAGGCGGGGAGCTGTTTTTT.

As to this clone: Relative to the germline gene, one junction end is altered; a read error may explain this. This sequence joins TRBV7-9 and TRBJ1-2; 7 nucleotides line up with TRBD1. The CDR3 covers 14 residues. CDR1 and CDR2 (germline): SEHNR, FQNEAQ (reference sequence). The CDR3 spells CASSLGTDIYGYPF. DNA for the CDR3: TGTGCCAGCAGCCTTGGGACAGACATCTATGGCTACCCCTTC.

V and J are TRBV5-1 and TRBJ2-2, with D possibly being TRBD1 (6 bases). With 3 bases removed from V and 5 bases from J, the gap between germline ends came to 11 bases. The CDR3 spans 14 residues. Germline CDR1 and CDR2: SGHRS and YFSETQ. CDR3 nucleotide sequence: TGCGCCAGCAGCTGGGGAACAGGGACCGGGGAGCTGTTTTTT. Translating it yields CASSWGTGTGELFF. Using reference TRBV5-1 and TRBJ2-2 for the parts outside the CDR3, the full variable domain is KAGVTQTPRYLIKTRGQQVTLSCSPISGHRSVSWYQQTPGQGLQFLFEYFSETQRNKGNFPGRFSGRQFSNSRSEMNVSTLELGDSALYLCASSWGTGTGELFFGEGSRLTVL.

This clone was observed a single time. This chain links TRBV6-1 with TRBJ2-4; no clear D gene. V shed 0 bases and J shed 10 bases, with 7 bases lying between them. Germline loops: CDR1 MNHNS, CDR2 SASEGT. The CDR3 covers 12 residues. The CDR3 region has the DNA TGTGCCAGCAGTGAAGCTGGGCAGATTCAGTACTTC. Translated, it gives CASSEAGQIQYF.

The chain employs TRBV7-2 and TRBJ1-2, with 7 bases aligning to TRBD1. Trimming took 11 bases from V and 6 from J; bases not matched to a gene: 9. Germline CDR1 SGHTA, CDR2 FQGNSA. The CDR3 covers 12 residues. As DNA, the CDR3 is TGTGCCTGGCTCGGACAGGAGGATGGCTACACCTTC. Residues: CAWLGQEDGYTF.

The chain links TRBV10-3 to TRBJ1-6, with a tentative D call TRBD1 (6 bases). Germline V gene lookup returns CDR1 ENHRY and CDR2 SYGVKD. Between the trimmed V and J ends, which lost 11 bases and 3 bases, there was a span of 11 bases. This CDR3 has 13 amino acids. The CDR3 nucleotides are TGTGCCGTCGGACAGAACTATAATTCACCCCTCCACTTT. Its translation is CAVGQNYNSPLHF.

This clone appeared a few times. This rearrangement joins TRBV9 to TRBJ1-6, with D possibly being TRBD1 (5 bases). Germline-derived CDR1 and CDR2 are SGDLS and YYNGEE. The CDR3 loop spans 15 amino acids. V was pared by 3 bases and J by 4 bases, with 11 bases between. This CDR3 reads CASSATDGYNSPLHF. The CDR3 DNA reads as TGTGCCAGCAGCGCGACAGATGGATATAATTCACCCCTCCACTTT.

This clone was detected only a few times. The chain employs TRBV10-3 and TRBJ2-1; possible D gene TRBD1, 6 bases. V was trimmed by 10 bases and J by 0 bases, leaving 16 bases between them. CDR3 length: 15 amino acids. The germline gives CDR1 ENHRY, CDR2 SYGVKD. The chain's CDR3 is CATKGGLISYNEQFF. CDR3 DNA: TGTGCCACAAAAGGGGGTCTGATCTCCTACAATGAGCAGTTCTTC.

This clone has only a few counts. CDR3 sequence reads: CATHQTQGQETQYF. In DNA form, the CDR3 reads TGTGCCACCCATCAAACCCAGGGCCAAGAGACCCAGTACTTC. The V call is TRBV6-6, the J call TRBJ2-5; D might be TRBD1 (5 bases). The germline V gene encodes CDR1 MNHNY and CDR2 SVGAGI (reference sequence). V lost 10 bases and J 1 base, leaving 16 bases between the germline ends. The length of the CDR3 is 14 residues.

The chain employs TRBV5-1 and TRBJ2-5, with D perhaps matching TRBD1 (6 bases). Germline V CDR1 and CDR2: SGHRS, YFSETQ. The CDR3 has 14 residues. V shed 2 bases and J shed 3 bases, with 11 bases lying between them. The CDR3 nucleotides read TGCGCCAGCAGCTTTTGGGACACAAAAGAGACCCAGTACTTC. Protein: CASSFWDTKETQYF.

The CDR3 DNA reads TGCGCCAGCAGCTTCTCTAACAATGAGCAGTTCTTC. This sequence encodes CASSFSNNEQFF. The chain links TRBV5-1 to TRBJ2-1; D gene unclear. The germline V and J ends were trimmed by 2 bases and 5 bases, with 5 bases remaining between them. The germline CDR1 and CDR2 sequences are SGHRS and YFSETQ. The CDR3 runs 12 residues.

This clone was counted between two and nine times. The V call is TRBV4-3, the J call TRBJ1-6, with D perhaps matching TRBD1 (5 bases). Germline values: CDR1 LGHNA, CDR2 YSLEER. This CDR3 contains 14 residues. The V gene lost 0 bases and the J gene lost 9 bases, with 9 bases spanning the gap. CDR3 loop: CASSQDPGVSPLHF. The CDR3 DNA is TGCGCCAGCAGCCAAGATCCGGGGGTTTCACCCCTCCACTTT.

This clone was counted a single time. The chain recombines TRBV7-2 with TRBJ1-1; 9 positions agree with TRBD1. This CDR3 is built from 15 residues. V gave up 1 base and J gave up 4 bases; unmatched junction bases: 4. CDR1 SGHTA and CDR2 FQGNSA come from the germline V gene. CDR3 protein: CASSLGGTGITEAFF. The CDR3 DNA sequence: TGTGCCAGCAGCTTAGGGGGGACAGGGATCACTGAAGCTTTCTTT.

This clone appeared a few times. The chain has TRBV30 and TRBJ2-2; the D gene is possibly TRBD2 (5 bases). Between the trimmed V and J ends, which lost 1 base and 5 bases, there was a span of 11 bases. CDR3 size: 14 residues. Germline CDR1 and CDR2: GTSNPN and SVGIG (reference sequence). For the CDR3, the DNA is TGTGCCTGGAGTGGAGGCCGAGGGACCGGGGAGCTGTTTTTT. This sequence encodes CAWSGGRGTGELFF.